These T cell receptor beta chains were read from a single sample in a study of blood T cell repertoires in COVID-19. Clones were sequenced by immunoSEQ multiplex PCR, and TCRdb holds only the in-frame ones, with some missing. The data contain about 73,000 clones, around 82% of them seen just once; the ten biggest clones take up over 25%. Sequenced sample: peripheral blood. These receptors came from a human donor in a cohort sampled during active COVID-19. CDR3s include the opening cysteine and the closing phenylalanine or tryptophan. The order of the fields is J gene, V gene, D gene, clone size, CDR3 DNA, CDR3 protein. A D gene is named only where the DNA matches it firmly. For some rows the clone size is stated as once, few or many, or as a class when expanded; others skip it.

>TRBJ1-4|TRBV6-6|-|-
TGTGCCAGCCAGCGTGGTAATGAAAAACTGTTTTTT
CASQRGNEKLFF
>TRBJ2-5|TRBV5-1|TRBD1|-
TGCGCCAGCAGCTTGGGGGACAGGGGGCGAGAGACCCAGTACTTC
CASSLGDRGRETQYF
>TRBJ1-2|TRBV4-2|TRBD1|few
TGTGCCAGCAGCCAGGGGACAGGGTCCTATGGCTACACCTTC
CASSQGTGSYGYTF
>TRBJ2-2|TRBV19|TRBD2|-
TGTGCCAGTAGTATCAAACTAGCGGGAACCGGGGAGCTGTTTTTT
CASSIKLAGTGELFF
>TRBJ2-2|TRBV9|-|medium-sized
TGTGCCAGCAGCCTAGCCACGAACACCGGGGAGCTGTTTTTT
CASSLATNTGELFF
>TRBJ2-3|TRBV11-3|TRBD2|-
TGTGCCAGCGGGTACGGACTAGGGCCCACAGATACGCAGTATTTT
CASGYGLGPTDTQYF
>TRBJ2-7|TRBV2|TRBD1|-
TGTGCCAGCGGACAGGGTCCCTACGAGCAGTACTTC
CASGQGPYEQYF
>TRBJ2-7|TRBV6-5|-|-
TGTGCCAGCAGTTACTCGCGGGGGCCGGTCTACGAGCAGTACTTC
CASSYSRGPVYEQYF
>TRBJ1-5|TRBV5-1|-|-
TGCGCCAGCAGCATACAGCCCCAACAGCCCCAGCATTTT
CASSIQPQQPQHF
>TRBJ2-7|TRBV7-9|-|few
TGTGCCAGCAGCTTTGGACAGTACGAGCAGTACTTC
CASSFGQYEQYF